Listed below are T cell receptor beta chains from one sample, sequenced in a study of PD-L1 blockade in urothelial cancer. Generated by immunoSEQ multiplex PCR, the TCRdb table keeps only in-frame clones and is missing some. The data show some 65,000 clones, 81% seen once. Sample: PBMCs, taken around atezolizumab (anti-PD-L1) treatment. The origin of the receptors is a man aged 70 or older with urothelial cancer. The CDR3 runs from the conserved cysteine through the conserved F or W. Each record gives: J gene, D gene, V gene, clone size, CDR3 DNA, CDR3 protein. A D gene is named only where the DNA matches it firmly. Clone size is given for some rows only: seen once, a few or many times, or a class if the clone is expanded.

J: TRBJ1-1; D: .; V: TRBV10-2; size: .; DNA: TGCGCCAGCTCGGTGACGGACAGCACTGAAGCTTTCTTT; CDR3: CASSVTDSTEAFF
J: TRBJ2-3; D: TRBD2; V: TRBV5-1; size: .; DNA: TGCGCCAGCAGCTTAGGACTAGCGGGAGCAAATACGCAGTATTTT; CDR3: CASSLGLAGANTQYF
J: TRBJ2-1; D: .; V: TRBV5-1; size: .; DNA: TGCGCCAGCTGGACAGACTACAATGAGCAGTTCTTC; CDR3: CASWTDYNEQFF
J: TRBJ1-4; D: TRBD1; V: TRBV27; size: many; DNA: TGTGCCACCGGACAGGGGGCTAGTGAAAAACTGTTTTTT; CDR3: CATGQGASEKLFF
J: TRBJ1-2; D: .; V: TRBV5-1; size: .; DNA: TGCGCCAGCAGCCCACCGGCGGGGGGCTATGGCTACACCTTC; CDR3: CASSPPAGGYGYTF
J: TRBJ1-5; D: TRBD1; V: TRBV19; size: .; DNA: TGTGCCAGTAGTAAGACAGGGGGCCAGCCCCAGCATTTT; CDR3: CASSKTGGQPQHF
J: TRBJ2-7; D: .; V: TRBV6-5; size: .; DNA: TGTGCCAGCAGTCCTTCGGGCGAGCAGTACTTC; CDR3: CASSPSGEQYF
J: TRBJ2-4; D: TRBD1; V: TRBV7-2; size: .; DNA: TGTGCCAGCAGCTCGGGACAGGGAAACATTCAGTACTTC; CDR3: CASSSGQGNIQYF
J: TRBJ2-2; D: TRBD2; V: TRBV9; size: .; DNA: TGTGCCAGCAGCGTTAGCGGGAGGGGAACCGGGGAGCTGTTTTTT; CDR3: CASSVSGRGTGELFF
J: TRBJ2-1; D: TRBD2; V: TRBV7-8; size: .; DNA: TGTGCCAGCAGCCCACGGGGGGTGTCGTTTAACAATGAGCAGTTCTTC; CDR3: CASSPRGVSFNNEQFF
J: TRBJ2-3; D: .; V: TRBV30; size: .; DNA: TGTGCCTGGAGTGATAGCCCCGGCACAGATACGCAGTATTTT; CDR3: CAWSDSPGTDTQYF
J: TRBJ2-1; D: TRBD2; V: TRBV29-1; size: .; DNA: TGCAGCGTTGAAGATAATTTGGCTAGCGGGAGGGTGAGGAATGAGCAGTTCTTC; CDR3: CSVEDNLASGRVRNEQFF
J: TRBJ1-4; D: TRBD1; V: TRBV5-5; size: .; DNA: TGTGCCAGCAGCACACCCCGGGACAGGGGCGGTTGGGCTAATGAAAAACTGTTTTTT; CDR3: CASSTPRDRGGWANEKLFF
J: TRBJ2-7; D: TRBD1; V: TRBV18; size: .; DNA: TGTGCCAGCTCTACGACAGGGGGGGACGAGCAGTACTTC; CDR3: CASSTTGGDEQYF
J: TRBJ1-2; D: TRBD1; V: TRBV6-5; size: .; DNA: TGTGCCAGCAGTTACACAGACAGGGTCTACTATGGCTACACCTTC; CDR3: CASSYTDRVYYGYTF
J: TRBJ1-1; D: .; V: TRBV5-1; size: .; DNA: TGCGCCAGCAGCCTCGGGTCCCCCTCGCCGGCTTTCTTT; CDR3: CASSLGSPSPAFF
J: TRBJ1-1; D: TRBD1; V: TRBV18; size: .; DNA: TGTGCCAGCTCACTCCGACAGGGGGCTACGTACACTGAAGCTTTCTTT; CDR3: CASSLRQGATYTEAFF
J: TRBJ2-1; D: .; V: TRBV10-3; size: .; DNA: TGTGCCATCTATAGCGGGCGGGGGCATAATGAGCAGTTCTTC; CDR3: CAIYSGRGHNEQFF
J: TRBJ1-1; D: .; V: TRBV28; size: .; DNA: TGTGCCAGCAGTTTAGCAGGCACTGAAGCTTTCTTT; CDR3: CASSLAGTEAFF
J: TRBJ2-2; D: .; V: TRBV30; size: few; DNA: TGTGCCTGGATCTCGTCGAACACCGGGGAGCTGTTTTTT; CDR3: CAWISSNTGELFF
J: TRBJ2-7; D: TRBD1; V: TRBV9; size: .; DNA: TGTGCCAGCAGCGTTAGGCCCAGGGGGACGGAGCAGTACTTC; CDR3: CASSVRPRGTEQYF
J: TRBJ1-4; D: .; V: TRBV23-1; size: .; DNA: TGCGCCAGCAGTCAGAGACCCGAGGAGGGGAAACTGTTTTTT; CDR3: CASSQRPEEGKLFF
J: TRBJ1-1; D: TRBD1; V: TRBV10-3; size: .; DNA: TGTGCCATCGGACGACAGGGATTGACCACTGAAGCTTTCTTT; CDR3: CAIGRQGLTTEAFF
J: TRBJ2-7; D: TRBD2; V: TRBV7-9; size: .; DNA: TGTGCCAGCAGCCGAGGACTAGCGGGAGAATCCTACGAGCAGTACTTC; CDR3: CASSRGLAGESYEQYF
J: TRBJ2-7; D: TRBD1; V: TRBV19; size: .; DNA: TGTGCCAGTAGTATAAATCTCGGTTTGGGGACAGCCTACGAGCAGTACTTC; CDR3: CASSINLGLGTAYEQYF
J: TRBJ2-2; D: .; V: TRBV5-7; size: .; DNA: TGTGCCAGCAGCTTGGGCCGGTACCCCATAACCGGGGAGCTGTTTTTT; CDR3: CASSLGRYPITGELFF
J: TRBJ2-3; D: TRBD2; V: TRBV27; size: once; DNA: TGTGCCAGCAGTACCCGACTAGCAGACACAGATACGCAGTATTTT; CDR3: CASSTRLADTDTQYF
J: TRBJ1-1; D: .; V: TRBV7-9; size: few; DNA: TGTGCCAGCAGCCCCCCCGGGAACACTGAAGCTTTCTTT; CDR3: CASSPPGNTEAFF
J: TRBJ2-3; D: .; V: TRBV2; size: .; DNA: TGTGCCAGCAGTTTAGAGGGGGACTACACAGATACGCAGTATTTT; CDR3: CASSLEGDYTDTQYF
J: TRBJ2-3; D: .; V: TRBV30; size: .; DNA: TGTGCCTGGAGTGGACAGGCCCTCACAGATACGCAGTATTTT; CDR3: CAWSGQALTDTQYF
J: TRBJ1-5; D: .; V: TRBV28; size: few; DNA: TGTGCCAGCACCCCCGGGTTGTATCAGCCCCAGCATTTT; CDR3: CASTPGLYQPQHF
J: TRBJ2-7; D: .; V: TRBV5-1; size: .; DNA: TGCGCCAGCAGCCATACAGGGTTTGAGGACGAGCAGTACTTC; CDR3: CASSHTGFEDEQYF
J: TRBJ2-3; D: .; V: TRBV5-4; size: .; DNA: TGTGCCAGCAGCTTTGGGGCAGGGGATAGCACAGATACGCAGTATTTT; CDR3: CASSFGAGDSTDTQYF
J: TRBJ2-3; D: .; V: TRBV5-1; size: .; DNA: TGCGCCAGCAGTTTGACTAGGGAGGATACGCAGTATTTT; CDR3: CASSLTREDTQYF
J: TRBJ2-7; D: TRBD1; V: TRBV5-8; size: .; DNA: TGTGCCAGCAGCGGGGACAGGACCTACGAGCAGTACTTC; CDR3: CASSGDRTYEQYF
J: TRBJ1-2; D: .; V: TRBV18; size: few; DNA: TGTGCCAGCTCACCAGACGGCAGAACAGATGGCTACACCTTC; CDR3: CASSPDGRTDGYTF
J: TRBJ2-5; D: .; V: TRBV2; size: .; DNA: TGTGCCAGCAGTGTACTCACCCAAGAGACCCAGTACTTC; CDR3: CASSVLTQETQYF
J: TRBJ1-1; D: TRBD1; V: TRBV28; size: .; DNA: TGTGCCAGCAGTCGCACACAGGGGAGGAACACTGAAGCTTTCTTT; CDR3: CASSRTQGRNTEAFF
J: TRBJ2-3; D: .; V: TRBV7-3; size: .; DNA: TGTGCCAGCAGCTTACGGGGGACTCGCACAGATACGCAGTATTTT; CDR3: CASSLRGTRTDTQYF
J: TRBJ2-7; D: .; V: TRBV10-2; size: .; DNA: TGCGCCAGCAGTCGAGACGGGGGTCCCGAGCAGTACTTC; CDR3: CASSRDGGPEQYF
J: TRBJ2-7; D: TRBD2; V: TRBV10-3; size: .; DNA: TGTGCCATCAGTGACACCGGACTAGCGGGCTCCTACGAGCAGTACTTC; CDR3: CAISDTGLAGSYEQYF
J: TRBJ1-1; D: TRBD1; V: TRBV2; size: .; DNA: TGTGCCAGCAGGACAGGGGTCCAGAACACTGAAGCTTTCTTT; CDR3: CASRTGVQNTEAFF
J: TRBJ1-5; D: .; V: TRBV11-2; size: .; DNA: TGTGCCAGCAGCTTCAGCGGGGGGCCCTCTCAGCCCCAGCATTTT; CDR3: CASSFSGGPSQPQHF
J: TRBJ2-3; D: .; V: TRBV7-2; size: .; DNA: TGTGCCAGCAGCTTAGGGTCCTGGGGGCGGGAGTTTCTGACAGATACGCAGTATTTT; CDR3: CASSLGSWGREFLTDTQYF
J: TRBJ1-4; D: .; V: TRBV4-1; size: few; DNA: TGCGCCAGCAGCCAGGTACAGGGAGGGGAAAAACTGTTTTTT; CDR3: CASSQVQGGEKLFF
J: TRBJ1-2; D: .; V: TRBV18; size: .; DNA: TGTGCCAGCTCACCACCAGGGGTGGACTATGGCTACACCTTC; CDR3: CASSPPGVDYGYTF
J: TRBJ2-1; D: .; V: TRBV13; size: .; DNA: TGTGCCAGCAGCTTAGGCGGGAGAGTATATGAGCAGTTCTTC; CDR3: CASSLGGRVYEQFF
J: TRBJ2-3; D: .; V: TRBV11-2; size: .; DNA: TGTGCCACCTCTCTACAGGGCACAGATACGCAGTATTTT; CDR3: CATSLQGTDTQYF
J: TRBJ2-5; D: TRBD1; V: TRBV18; size: once; DNA: TGTGCCAGCTCACCAGGGACAGAAGAGACCCAGTACTTC; CDR3: CASSPGTEETQYF
J: TRBJ2-3; D: .; V: TRBV10-3; size: .; DNA: TGTGCCATCAGTGACCCCCAAAGAGGCGGCACAGATACGCAGTATTTT; CDR3: CAISDPQRGGTDTQYF
J: TRBJ2-5; D: TRBD1; V: TRBV29-1; size: .; DNA: TGCAGCGTTGAACGACAGGGGACGGAGACCCAGTACTTC; CDR3: CSVERQGTETQYF
J: TRBJ2-3; D: .; V: TRBV6-1; size: .; DNA: TGTGCCAGCAGTGAAGGTCAGGGCCAGGGAGATACGCAGTATTTT; CDR3: CASSEGQGQGDTQYF
J: TRBJ1-2; D: TRBD1; V: TRBV30; size: .; DNA: TGTGCCTGGAGTTCTGGGACAGGGATCGGTTATGGCTACACCTTC; CDR3: CAWSSGTGIGYGYTF
J: TRBJ1-5; D: TRBD1; V: TRBV5-6; size: .; DNA: TGTGCCAGCAGCTTGAGAGTGACAGGGAAAGATCAGCCCCAGCATTTT; CDR3: CASSLRVTGKDQPQHF
J: TRBJ2-1; D: TRBD2; V: TRBV7-9; size: .; DNA: TGTGCCAGCAGCATCACTAGCGTCTATTACAATGAGCAGTTCTTC; CDR3: CASSITSVYYNEQFF
J: TRBJ2-5; D: .; V: TRBV10-3; size: .; DNA: TGTGCCATCAGTGACTCAGGGAAGGAAGAGACCCAGTACTTC; CDR3: CAISDSGKEETQYF
J: TRBJ2-7; D: .; V: TRBV28; size: .; DNA: TGTGCCAGCACCTTCACAAATTCCTACGAGCAGTACTTC; CDR3: CASTFTNSYEQYF